These T cell receptor beta chains were read from a single sample in a study of glioma-infiltrating T cells. TCRdb re-called the multiplex PCR reads with MiXCR, one entry per CDR3 protein. The table has 95,000 to 150,000 distinct CDR3 sequences, 23% seen once. The material sequenced was glioma tissue, nonneoplastic brain tissue, or PBMCs (not recorded which). The source is a human donor with low-grade glioma or glioblastoma, undergoing nonglioma brain surgery, or in good health (not recorded which). Each CDR3 is given with its conserved first and last residue. The order of the fields is clone size, V gene, D gene, J gene, CDR3 protein, CDR3 DNA. D genes are given only for firm matches. Clone size is given for some rows only: seen once, a few or many times, or a class if the clone is expanded.

abundance: many; v_gene: TRBV20-1; d_gene: TRBD1; j_gene: TRBJ2-3; CDR3aa: CSAAGTGPHRTDTQYF; CDR3nt: TGCAGTGCTGCCGGGACAGGTCCTCATCGCACAGATACGCAGTATTTT
abundance: many; v_gene: TRBV2; d_gene: -; j_gene: TRBJ1-6; CDR3aa: CASSEVANSPLHF; CDR3nt: TGTGCCAGCAGTGAAGTAGCCAATTCACCCCTCCACTTT
abundance: many; v_gene: TRBV20-1; d_gene: -; j_gene: TRBJ1-1; CDR3aa: CSARAISFEAFF; CDR3nt: TGCAGTGCTAGAGCCATAAGCTTTGAAGCTTTCTTT
abundance: many; v_gene: TRBV4-1; d_gene: -; j_gene: TRBJ2-1; CDR3aa: CASSQVQSSYNEQFF; CDR3nt: TGCGCCAGCAGCCAAGTGCAGAGCTCCTACAATGAGCAGTTCTTC
abundance: few; v_gene: TRBV30; d_gene: -; j_gene: TRBJ1-5; CDR3aa: CAWRSDDNQPQHF; CDR3nt: TGTGCCTGGAGGTCCGATGACAATCAGCCCCAGCATTTT
abundance: many; v_gene: TRBV5-1; d_gene: TRBD1; j_gene: TRBJ2-4; CDR3aa: CASSLGQGTDIQYF; CDR3nt: TGCGCCAGCAGCCTTGGACAGGGGACGGACATTCAGTACTTC
abundance: -; v_gene: TRBV11-2; d_gene: -; j_gene: TRBJ1-1; CDR3aa: CASSLGRANTEAVF; CDR3nt: TGTGCCAGCAGCTTAGGAAGGGCGAACACTGAAGCTGTCTTT
abundance: many; v_gene: TRBV20-1; d_gene: -; j_gene: TRBJ2-5; CDR3aa: CSASSGQGSTETQYF; CDR3nt: TGCAGTGCTAGTAGCGGACAAGGATCGACAGAGACCCAGTACTTC
abundance: -; v_gene: TRBV11-2; d_gene: -; j_gene: TRBJ2-7; CDR3aa: CASSLDTTYEQYF; CDR3nt: TGTGCCAGCAGCTTAGATACAACCTACGAGCAGTACTTC
abundance: -; v_gene: TRBV29-1; d_gene: TRBD1; j_gene: TRBJ2-6; CDR3aa: CSVDTGGTGANVLTF; CDR3nt: TGCAGCGTTGATACAGGGGGAACCGGGGCCAACGTCCTGACTTTC
abundance: few; v_gene: TRBV19; d_gene: TRBD2; j_gene: TRBJ2-5; CDR3aa: CASSSGSTQETQYF; CDR3nt: TGTGCCAGTAGTAGCGGGAGTACACAAGAGACCCAGTACTTC
abundance: few; v_gene: TRBV11-2; d_gene: TRBD2; j_gene: TRBJ2-7; CDR3aa: CASSPGVAGYYEQYF; CDR3nt: TGTGCCAGCAGCCCCGGTGTAGCGGGATACTACGAGCAGTACTTC
abundance: many; v_gene: TRBV7-9; d_gene: TRBD1; j_gene: TRBJ2-7; CDR3aa: CASSLDPGQGAYEQYF; CDR3nt: TGTGCCAGCAGCTTAGACCCGGGACAGGGGGCCTACGAGCAGTACTTC
abundance: many; v_gene: TRBV11-2; d_gene: -; j_gene: TRBJ2-7; CDR3aa: CASSSQISVYEQYF; CDR3nt: TGTGCCAGCAGCTCCCAGATATCGGTCTACGAGCAGTACTTC
abundance: many; v_gene: TRBV20-1; d_gene: TRBD2; j_gene: TRBJ2-7; CDR3aa: CSARLAGNYEQYF; CDR3nt: TGCAGTGCTCGACTAGCGGGAAACTACGAGCAGTACTTC
abundance: -; v_gene: TRBV12-3/TRBV12-4; d_gene: TRBD2; j_gene: TRBJ2-3; CDR3aa: CASSLRTSGRGADTQYF; CDR3nt: TGTGCCAGCAGTCTCCGGACTAGCGGGAGAGGAGCAGATACGCAGTATTTT
abundance: many; v_gene: TRBV4-1; d_gene: -; j_gene: TRBJ1-6; CDR3aa: CASSPQLGNSPLHF; CDR3nt: TGCGCCAGCAGCCCGCAACTAGGGAATTCACCCCTCCACTTT
abundance: few; v_gene: TRBV12-3/TRBV12-4; d_gene: -; j_gene: TRBJ2-6; CDR3aa: CASSHRGGRSLGANVLTF; CDR3nt: TGTGCCAGCAGTCACAGGGGAGGAAGGTCTCTGGGGGCCAACGTCCTGACTTTC
abundance: many; v_gene: TRBV28; d_gene: -; j_gene: TRBJ1-1; CDR3aa: CASKTAVEAFF; CDR3nt: TGTGCCAGCAAGACAGCCGTTGAAGCTTTCTTT
abundance: -; v_gene: TRBV12-3/TRBV12-4; d_gene: TRBD2; j_gene: TRBJ2-7; CDR3aa: CASSYGLTGGYEQYF; CDR3nt: TGTGCCAGCAGTTATGGCTTAACGGGAGGCTACGAGCAGTACTTC
abundance: many; v_gene: TRBV20-1; d_gene: TRBD2; j_gene: TRBJ2-7; CDR3aa: CSAPGLGGYEQYF; CDR3nt: TGCAGTGCCCCGGGACTAGGAGGCTACGAGCAGTACTTC
abundance: -; v_gene: TRBV7-2; d_gene: -; j_gene: TRBJ2-3; CDR3aa: CASSTGQSSQYF; CDR3nt: TGTGCCAGCAGCACTGGACAGTCTTCACAGTATTTT
abundance: -; v_gene: TRBV7-6; d_gene: TRBD1; j_gene: TRBJ1-2; CDR3aa: CASSSYRGEIQNYGYTF; CDR3nt: TGTGCCAGCAGCTCGTACAGGGGCGAGATACAAAACTATGGCTACACCTTC
abundance: many; v_gene: TRBV5-1; d_gene: TRBD1; j_gene: TRBJ2-1; CDR3aa: CASSKGTGRNEQFF; CDR3nt: TGCGCCAGCAGCAAAGGGACAGGGAGGAATGAGCAGTTCTTC
abundance: many; v_gene: TRBV14; d_gene: TRBD2; j_gene: TRBJ2-7; CDR3aa: CASSHSIPSGLYEQYF; CDR3nt: TGTGCCAGCAGCCACTCGATCCCTAGCGGCCTCTACGAGCAGTACTTC
abundance: many; v_gene: TRBV18; d_gene: -; j_gene: TRBJ2-1; CDR3aa: CASSLKWGADEQFF; CDR3nt: TGTGCCAGCTCACTCAAATGGGGGGCAGATGAGCAGTTCTTC
abundance: few; v_gene: TRBV7-2; d_gene: -; j_gene: TRBJ2-3; CDR3aa: CASSRRSRGDTQYF; CDR3nt: TGTGCCAGCAGCCGCCGATCGAGGGGAGATACGCAGTATTTT
abundance: many; v_gene: TRBV4-3; d_gene: TRBD2; j_gene: TRBJ2-5; CDR3aa: CASSLEAGGQETQYF; CDR3nt: TGCGCCAGCAGCCTAGAAGCGGGAGGCCAAGAGACCCAGTACTTC
abundance: -; v_gene: TRBV4-2; d_gene: -; j_gene: TRBJ2-7; CDR3aa: CASSQEIGNSPSSYDQYF; CDR3nt: TGTGCCAGCAGCCAAGAAATTGGAAACTCACCGAGCTCCTACGATCAGTACTTC
abundance: few; v_gene: TRBV12-3/TRBV12-4; d_gene: -; j_gene: TRBJ2-7; CDR3aa: CASSRASEQYF; CDR3nt: TGTGCCAGCAGCCGCGCCTCCGAGCAGTACTTC
abundance: many; v_gene: TRBV20-1; d_gene: -; j_gene: TRBJ1-4; CDR3aa: CSAREGTVNEKLFF; CDR3nt: TGCAGTGCTAGAGAGGGGACGGTGAATGAAAAACTGTTTTTT
abundance: -; v_gene: TRBV5-4; d_gene: -; j_gene: TRBJ2-5; CDR3aa: CASSLRGAETQYF; CDR3nt: TGTGCCAGCAGCTTGCGAGGGGCAGAGACCCAGTACTTC
abundance: many; v_gene: TRBV2; d_gene: -; j_gene: TRBJ2-7; CDR3aa: CASTRGMGYEQYF; CDR3nt: TGTGCCAGCACCCGGGGGATGGGCTACGAGCAGTACTTC
abundance: -; v_gene: TRBV29-1; d_gene: -; j_gene: TRBJ2-7; CDR3aa: CSAESHYEQYF; CDR3nt: TGCAGCGCTGAAAGCCACTACGAGCAGTACTTC
abundance: many; v_gene: TRBV6-1; d_gene: -; j_gene: TRBJ2-7; CDR3aa: CAAQGIMGEQYF; CDR3nt: TGTGCCGCACAGGGTATCATGGGCGAGCAGTACTTC
abundance: -; v_gene: TRBV7-9; d_gene: -; j_gene: TRBJ1-5; CDR3aa: CASSLDAQRNQPQHF; CDR3nt: TGCGCCAGCAGCTTGGATGCACAGCGCAATCAGCCCCAGCATTTT
abundance: many; v_gene: TRBV24-1; d_gene: -; j_gene: TRBJ2-1; CDR3aa: CATSESAGYNEQFF; CDR3nt: TGTGCCACCAGTGAATCGGCAGGCTACAATGAGCAGTTCTTC
abundance: few; v_gene: TRBV18; d_gene: -; j_gene: TRBJ2-5; CDR3aa: CASSPARGQQETQYF; CDR3nt: TGTGCCAGCTCACCAGCCAGGGGCCAACAAGAGACCCAGTACTTC
abundance: many; v_gene: TRBV4-1; d_gene: -; j_gene: TRBJ1-5; CDR3aa: CASSQVINQPQHF; CDR3nt: TGCGCCAGCAGCCAAGTTATCAATCAGCCCCAGCATTTT
abundance: many; v_gene: TRBV29-1; d_gene: -; j_gene: TRBJ2-5; CDR3aa: CSGRGAGQETQYF; CDR3nt: TGCAGCGGCCGGGGTGCTGGCCAAGAGACCCAGTACTTC
abundance: many; v_gene: TRBV7-2; d_gene: TRBD1; j_gene: TRBJ2-7; CDR3aa: CASSLLGGQSYEQYF; CDR3nt: TGTGCCAGCAGCTTACTTGGGGGACAGTCCTACGAGCAGTACTTC
abundance: many; v_gene: TRBV12-3/TRBV12-4; d_gene: TRBD1; j_gene: TRBJ2-5; CDR3aa: CATRRDSGSGETQYF; CDR3nt: TGTGCCACCAGACGGGACAGCGGATCGGGGGAGACCCAGTACTTC
abundance: many; v_gene: TRBV19; d_gene: TRBD2; j_gene: TRBJ2-1; CDR3aa: CASSTGGAEQFF; CDR3nt: TGTGCCAGTAGTACGGGGGGGGCTGAGCAGTTCTTC
abundance: many; v_gene: TRBV28; d_gene: -; j_gene: TRBJ1-2; CDR3aa: CASSLQGTNYGYTF; CDR3nt: TGTGCCAGCAGTTTACAGGGAACTAACTATGGCTACACCTTC
abundance: -; v_gene: TRBV11-2; d_gene: -; j_gene: TRBJ2-7; CDR3aa: CASRVLKAGPSYEQYF; CDR3nt: TGTGCCAGCAGGGTCCTAAAGGCAGGGCCCTCCTACGAGCAGTACTTC
abundance: -; v_gene: TRBV3-1; d_gene: -; j_gene: TRBJ1-2; CDR3aa: CSSSLNQQGHGYTF; CDR3nt: TGTTCCAGCAGCCTAAATCAACAGGGTCATGGCTACACCTTC
abundance: -; v_gene: TRBV19; d_gene: -; j_gene: TRBJ2-5; CDR3aa: CASSSRAGGQETQYF; CDR3nt: TGTGCCAGTTCGTCCAGGGCAGGAGGACAAGAGACCCAGTACTTC
abundance: -; v_gene: TRBV12-3/TRBV12-4; d_gene: TRBD2; j_gene: TRBJ2-7; CDR3aa: CASSLPTSGAYEQYF; CDR3nt: TGTGCCAGCAGTTTACCCACTAGCGGAGCCTACGAGCAGTACTTC
abundance: few; v_gene: TRBV5-4; d_gene: TRBD1; j_gene: TRBJ2-5; CDR3aa: CASSSGTGVETQYF; CDR3nt: TGTGCCAGCAGCTCCGGGACAGGAGTGGAGACCCAGTACTTC
abundance: few; v_gene: TRBV29-1; d_gene: TRBD1; j_gene: TRBJ1-1; CDR3aa: CSANRGFDTEAFF; CDR3nt: TGCAGCGCCAACAGGGGGTTTGATACTGAAGCTTTCTTT
abundance: few; v_gene: TRBV12-3/TRBV12-4; d_gene: TRBD2; j_gene: TRBJ2-1; CDR3aa: CASSGPLAGDYNEQFF; CDR3nt: TGTGCCAGCAGTGGTCCTTTAGCGGGAGATTACAATGAGCAGTTCTTC
abundance: few; v_gene: TRBV19; d_gene: -; j_gene: TRBJ1-1; CDR3aa: CASSIGFRQNTEAFF; CDR3nt: TGTGCCAGTAGTATAGGTTTCAGACAGAACACTGAAGCTTTCTTT
abundance: many; v_gene: TRBV27; d_gene: -; j_gene: TRBJ1-6; CDR3aa: CASSLLGSPLHF; CDR3nt: TGTGCCAGCAGTTTATTGGGTTCACCCCTCCACTTT
abundance: few; v_gene: TRBV19; d_gene: -; j_gene: TRBJ2-7; CDR3aa: CASSPGTDYEQYF; CDR3nt: TGTGCCAGTAGTCCCGGGACCGACTACGAGCAGTACTTC
abundance: many; v_gene: TRBV6-1; d_gene: TRBD2; j_gene: TRBJ2-7; CDR3aa: CASSSRTSGRPIGPYEQYF; CDR3nt: TGTGCCAGCAGTTCGAGGACTAGCGGGAGGCCCATAGGGCCATACGAGCAGTACTTC
abundance: many; v_gene: TRBV27; d_gene: -; j_gene: TRBJ1-1; CDR3aa: CASSLSIRQEAFF; CDR3nt: TGTGCCAGCAGTTTATCGATCCGGCAGGAAGCTTTCTTT